This T cell receptor beta chain stems from a study of blood T cell repertoires in COVID-19. This clone has a handful of counts. In the authors' workflow: Amplifying reference gene primers gave estimates of nucleated cell counts. Clones were read by immunoSEQ multiplex PCR, and TCRdb kept only the in-frame ones, dropping some. V and J calls and clone size are copied from that table; D and trimming were computed from the DNA. The sample shows approximately 52,000 clones, 75% to 90% of them seen only once. The TCR sequence derives from a man aged 55 to 69 with acute or convalescent COVID-19. Sample: peripheral blood.

The CDR3 DNA sequence: TGTGCCAGCGCTAGAATCGGGGAGCTGTTTTTT. The encoded protein is CASARIGELFF. The V gene is TRBV3-1 (or the pseudogene TRBV3-2), the J gene TRBJ2-2; the D is unclear. The CDR3 runs to 11 residues. Trimming removed 8 bases from V and 7 bases from J, with 8 bases in between. Germline CDR1 is LGHDT and CDR2 is YNNKEL (reference sequence).